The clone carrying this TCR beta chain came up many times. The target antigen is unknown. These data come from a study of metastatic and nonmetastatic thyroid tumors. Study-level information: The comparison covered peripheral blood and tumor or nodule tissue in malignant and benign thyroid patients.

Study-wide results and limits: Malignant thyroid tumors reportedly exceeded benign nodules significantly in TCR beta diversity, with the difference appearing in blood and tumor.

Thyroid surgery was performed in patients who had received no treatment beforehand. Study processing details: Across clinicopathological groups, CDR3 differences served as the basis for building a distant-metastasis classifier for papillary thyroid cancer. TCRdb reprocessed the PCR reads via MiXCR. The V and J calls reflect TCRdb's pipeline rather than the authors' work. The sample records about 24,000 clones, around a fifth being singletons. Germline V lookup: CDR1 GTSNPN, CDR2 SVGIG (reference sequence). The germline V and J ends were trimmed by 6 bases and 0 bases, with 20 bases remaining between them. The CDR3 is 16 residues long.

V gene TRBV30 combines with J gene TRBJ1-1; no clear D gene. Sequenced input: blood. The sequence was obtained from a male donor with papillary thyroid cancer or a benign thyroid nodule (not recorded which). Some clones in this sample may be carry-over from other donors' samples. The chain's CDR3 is CACLKSPRSMNTEAFF. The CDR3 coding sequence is TGTGCCTGCTTGAAGAGCCCGCGGTCGATGAACACTGAAGCTTTCTTT.